The rows below give T cell receptor beta chains drawn from one sample of a study of blood T cell repertoires in COVID-19. Measured with immunoSEQ multiplex PCR; TCRdb has only the in-frame clones, and not every one. The table shows around 350,000 clones, with 85% to 90% occurring only once. Sequencing input: peripheral blood. These receptors all stem from a human donor in a cohort sampled during active COVID-19. The CDR3 runs from the conserved cysteine through the conserved F or W.

TRBJ2-3 | TRBV6-5 | CASRRGITDTQYF
TRBJ1-6 | TRBV27 | CASSSPGAGTTPLHF
TRBJ2-7 | TRBV12-5 | CASGLPPGGVNF
TRBJ2-7 | TRBV1 | CTSSQDPRASGHEQYF
TRBJ2-1 | TRBV9 | CASSVVSGGNNEQFF
TRBJ1-6 | TRBV5-4 | CASSPQGVVNSPLHF
TRBJ2-4 | TRBV5-1 | CASSTGLAGAGAKNIQYF
TRBJ1-3 | TRBV14 | CASSLSPGRNTIYF
TRBJ2-1 | TRBV6-5 | CASSYGGRYNEQFF
TRBJ2-6 | TRBV2 | CASSPGGLGANVLTF
TRBJ2-7 | TRBV14 | CASSQEAASYEQYF
TRBJ1-3 | TRBV18 | CASSRGTGDSSGNTIYF
TRBJ1-1 | TRBV10-2 | CASSEYPRDYTEAFF
TRBJ2-3 | TRBV19 | CASSISRATDTQYF
TRBJ1-1 | TRBV27 | CATRTGWNTEAFF
TRBJ2-5 | TRBV27 | CASSPYGTAGQETQYF
TRBJ2-1 | TRBV7-3 | CASSLVGGEQFF
TRBJ1-1 | TRBV28 | CASTVGGTEAFF
TRBJ2-7 | TRBV2 | CASSETGGEYYEQYF
TRBJ1-1 | TRBV9 | CASSGRQGSNTEAFF
TRBJ1-3 | TRBV3-1/TRBV3-2 | CASSQGRRTGLSGNTIYF
TRBJ2-3 | TRBV5-8 | CASSSSRLAGFNTDTQYF
TRBJ2-7 | TRBV19 | CASSRGFSYEQYF
TRBJ1-1 | TRBV5-1 | CASSLSPGPLNTEAFF
TRBJ1-6 | TRBV30 | CAWSSLVRGSPLHF
TRBJ2-1 | TRBV5-4 | CASSSGGSPTGSYNEQFF